This TCR beta chain derives from a study of T cell repertoires in cytomegalovirus infection. Whole-study context: Researchers turned to recently identified HLA-C-restricted CMV epitopes as well as well-studied HLA-B-restricted ones. Indications of both CMV infection and matching HLA type were provided by public TCR beta signatures. Study-wide points: Cumulative public TCR beta family frequency identified CMV carriers with the relevant HLA.

With 3 bases clipped from V and 2 bases from J, the junction kept 5 bases outside the gene matches. This CDR3 has 16 residues. The germline CDR1 and CDR2 sequences are KGHSH and LQKENI. One entry per CDR3 protein, called by TCRdb with MiXCR from the reads. The data show about 27,000 distinct CDR3 sequences, around 19% seen once. Concerning this clonotype itself: No antigen is known for it.

The TCR comes from a human donor in good health (CMV status not recorded). Some clones in this sample may be carry-over from other donors' samples. V gene TRBV18 combines with J gene TRBJ2-5, with 11 bases aligning to TRBD2. Sample: CD8+ T cells from cultured PBMCs, taken from culture after CMV antigen stimulation. DNA of the CDR3: TGTGCCAGCTCACCGAGGACTAGCGGGCGGCAAGAGACCCAGTACTTC. This gives the protein CASSPRTSGRQETQYF.